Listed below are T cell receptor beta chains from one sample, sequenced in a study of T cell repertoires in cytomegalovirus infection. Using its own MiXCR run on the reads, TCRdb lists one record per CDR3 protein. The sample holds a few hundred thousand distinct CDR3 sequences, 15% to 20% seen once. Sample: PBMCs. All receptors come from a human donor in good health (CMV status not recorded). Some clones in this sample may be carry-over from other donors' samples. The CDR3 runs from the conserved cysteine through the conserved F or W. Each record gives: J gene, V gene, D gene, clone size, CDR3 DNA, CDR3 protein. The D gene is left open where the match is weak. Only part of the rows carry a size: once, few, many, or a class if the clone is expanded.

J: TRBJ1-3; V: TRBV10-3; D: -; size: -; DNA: TGTGCCATCAGTGAAGCAGACTCTGGAAACACCATATATTTT; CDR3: CAISEADSGNTIYF
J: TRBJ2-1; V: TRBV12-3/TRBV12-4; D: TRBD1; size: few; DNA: TGTGCCAGCAGTTTAATAGGGGGCGTTGAGCAGTTCTTC; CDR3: CASSLIGGVEQFF
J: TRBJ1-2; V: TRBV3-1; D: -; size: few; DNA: TGTGCCAGCAGCCAAGTCCCCACAATAAACTATGGCTACACCTTC; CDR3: CASSQVPTINYGYTF
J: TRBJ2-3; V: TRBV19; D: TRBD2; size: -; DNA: TGTGCCAGTAGTATAGAAGGACTAGTCCCGGGGACAGATACGCAGTATTTT; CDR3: CASSIEGLVPGTDTQYF
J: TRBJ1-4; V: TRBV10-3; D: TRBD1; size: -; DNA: TGTGCCATCAGTGAACGGGGACAGGGGGAGGAAAAACTGTTTTTT; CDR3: CAISERGQGEEKLFF
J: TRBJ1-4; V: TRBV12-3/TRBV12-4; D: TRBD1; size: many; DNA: TGTGCCAGCAGTCGGACAGGGTCGGCTGAAAAACTGTTTTTT; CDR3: CASSRTGSAEKLFF
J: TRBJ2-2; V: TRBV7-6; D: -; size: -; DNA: TGTGCCAGCAGCGCCGGGGTAGGGGCCGGGGAGCTGTTTTTT; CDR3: CASSAGVGAGELFF
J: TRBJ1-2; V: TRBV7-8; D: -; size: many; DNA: TGTGCCAGCAGCACTCGGGCCTCTAGAGGCGGCTACACCTTC; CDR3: CASSTRASRGGYTF
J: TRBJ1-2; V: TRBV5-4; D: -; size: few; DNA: TGTGCCAGCAGCTTGGAGGTACCCACTATGGGTGGCTACACCTTC; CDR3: CASSLEVPTMGGYTF
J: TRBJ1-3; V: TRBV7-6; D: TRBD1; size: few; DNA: TGTGCCAGCAGCTCCGAAGGGGGACAGGGCTCTGGAAACACCATATATTTT; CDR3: CASSSEGGQGSGNTIYF
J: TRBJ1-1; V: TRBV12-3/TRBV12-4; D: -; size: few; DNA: TGTGCCAGTCTTTTACAGGCCACTGAAGCTTTCTTT; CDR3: CASLLQATEAFF
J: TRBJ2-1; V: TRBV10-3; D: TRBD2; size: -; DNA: TGTGCCATCAGTGAATCTAGCGGGGCCTACAATGAGCAGTTCTTC; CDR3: CAISESSGAYNEQFF
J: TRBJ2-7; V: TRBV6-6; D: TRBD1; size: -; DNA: TGTGCCAGCAGTTACACCAATGTACAGGGGGCTTACGAGCAGTACTTC; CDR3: CASSYTNVQGAYEQYF
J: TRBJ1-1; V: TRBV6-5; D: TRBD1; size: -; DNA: TGTGCCAGCAATAGACAGGGCGTTCACACTGAAGCTTTCTTT; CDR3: CASNRQGVHTEAFF
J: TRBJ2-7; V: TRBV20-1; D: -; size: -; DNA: TGCAGTGCTAGACCGACATGGGGATACGAGCAGTACTTC; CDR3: CSARPTWGYEQYF
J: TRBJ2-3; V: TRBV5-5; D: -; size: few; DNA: TGTGCCAGCAGCTTGGCCCCTGGAGCCTCATGGACAGATACGCAGTATTTT; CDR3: CASSLAPGASWTDTQYF
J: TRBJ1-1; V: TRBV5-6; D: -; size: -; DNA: TGTGCCAGCATCGGGGCAGGTGATCGAGCTTTCTTT; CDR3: CASIGAGDRAFF
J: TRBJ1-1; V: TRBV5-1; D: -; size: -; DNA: TGCGCCAGCACCAGTCCAAACCTGAACACTGAAGCTTTCTTT; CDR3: CASTSPNLNTEAFF
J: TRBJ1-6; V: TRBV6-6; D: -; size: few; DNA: TGTGCCAGCAGTTACTCCCCACAGGGAAGGTCTTCACCCCTCCACTTT; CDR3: CASSYSPQGRSSPLHF
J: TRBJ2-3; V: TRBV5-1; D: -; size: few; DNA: TGCGCCAGCAGATCCGGCCCGTCTGATACGCAGTATTTT; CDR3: CASRSGPSDTQYF
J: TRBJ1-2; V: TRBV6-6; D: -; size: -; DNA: TGTGCCAGCAGCTTGGCCGCGGGGGCGGGTGGCTACACCTTC; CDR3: CASSLAAGAGGYTF
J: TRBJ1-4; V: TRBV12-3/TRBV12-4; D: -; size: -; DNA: TGTGCCAGCAGCACCGGGACAAGTTACCGAATACTGTTTTTT; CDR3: CASSTGTSYRILFF
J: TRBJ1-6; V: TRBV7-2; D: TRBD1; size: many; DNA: TGTGCCAGCAGCTTGTGGGGGGGACAGGGGTGGTCACCCCTCCACTTT; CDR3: CASSLWGGQGWSPLHF
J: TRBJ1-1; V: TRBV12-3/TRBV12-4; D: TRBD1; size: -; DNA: TGTGCCAGCAGCACCGGGACAGGGACTGAAGCTTTCTTT; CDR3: CASSTGTGTEAFF
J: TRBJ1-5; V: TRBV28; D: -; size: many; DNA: TGTGCCAGCGGAAACCCAGTGGGCATGGGTAGCAATCAGCCCCAGCATTTT; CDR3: CASGNPVGMGSNQPQHF
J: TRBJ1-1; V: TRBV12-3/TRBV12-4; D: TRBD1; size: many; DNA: TGTGCCAGCAGAACAGGGGCGGACACTGAAGCTTTCTTT; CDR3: CASRTGADTEAFF
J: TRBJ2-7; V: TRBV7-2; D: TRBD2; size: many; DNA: TGTGCCAGCAGCCCTTACGGGGGGTCCTCTTACGAGCAGTACTTC; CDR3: CASSPYGGSSYEQYF
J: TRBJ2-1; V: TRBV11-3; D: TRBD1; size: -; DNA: TGTGCCAGCAGCTCACCCAGGGGGAATGAGCAGTTCTTC; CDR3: CASSSPRGNEQFF
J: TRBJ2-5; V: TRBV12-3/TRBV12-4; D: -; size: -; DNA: TGTGCCAGCAGTGGGGGACCGCTACAAGAGACCCAGTACTTC; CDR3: CASSGGPLQETQYF
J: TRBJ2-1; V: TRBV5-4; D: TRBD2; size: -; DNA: TGTGCCAGCAGCTTAGCCGGGAGGTGGAGTGAGCAGTTCTTC; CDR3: CASSLAGRWSEQFF